This TCR beta chain was sequenced for a study of siplizumab effects on memory and regulatory T cells. Study-level findings and limits: There appeared to be greater diversity in naive T cells than in memory cells, and naive T cells seemed major contributors to the alloresponse. Most proliferating CD4+ or CD8+ clones, roughly 75-97%, had no naive or memory assignment. Alloreactive sequences traceable to unstimulated CD4+ memory cells were significantly reduced by siplizumab.

About this clone itself: What it binds is unknown.

Germline V gene lookup returns CDR1 LGHNT and CDR2 FRNRAP. The junction had 1 base not matched to a gene; V was cut back by 2 bases and J by 7 bases. CDR3 size: 15 residues. The data were produced by immunoSEQ multiplex PCR, yet TCRdb's version contains in-frame clones alone and is incomplete. The sample has some 87,000 clones; 80% to 90% are singletons. This receptor was taken from a human donor in good health. The V gene is TRBV12-5, the J gene TRBJ2-1; the match to TRBD2 covers 14 bases. The sample taken for sequencing was CD4+ T cells sorted from blood. The CDR3 DNA sequence: TGTGCTAGTGGTTTGAGGACTAGCGGGAGGAATGAGCAGTTCTTC. Amino acids: CASGLRTSGRNEQFF.